This T cell receptor beta chain was profiled in a study of T cell changes during pregnancy in multiple sclerosis (dated by TCRdb to about 2019). For the study in its entirety: Changes in the T cell repertoire over the course of pregnancy were examined in this study in women with multiple sclerosis.

Library method: the immunoSEQ multiplex PCR assay. Held by TCRdb, this immuneACCESS table contains in-frame sequences only and omits some clones. Under half of the omission traces to an unresolved V gene where checked; the cause of the rest is unknown. The sample includes about 58,000 clones, with roughly 89% observed a single time. Of the sample, about 0.49% falls within the top ten clones. Note on this clone: Its antigen is unknown. One base away there is no much larger clone; base qualities are not given.

There are 16 amino acids in the CDR3, from cysteine to phenylalanine inclusive. Only the CDR3 DNA stays, 48 bases, in frame from base 1. Clipping removes 0 bases from V and 5 bases from J, with 7 as the unmatched junction base count. CDR1 and CDR2 (LGHNA, YSLEER) derive from the germline V gene. The TCR originated in a female donor in good health, enrolled as a control in a pregnancy study. The starting material was CD4+ T cells from peripheral blood mononuclear cells, obtained after pregnancy. The sequence joins TRBV4-3 to TRBJ1-3; 7 central bases correspond to TRBD1. The sequenced DNA: TGCGCCAGCAGCCAAGACAGGGGGACTAGAAGAAACACCATATATTTT. This codes for CASSQDRGTRRNTIYF.